A selection of T cell receptor beta chains follows, all from one sample in a study of molecular identifiers for immune sequencing clone quantification. Each CDR3 protein is one row after TCRdb ran MiXCR on the PCR reads. The sample has hundreds of thousands of distinct CDR3 sequences, 25% seen once. What was sequenced was naive CD8+ T cells from blood, with Jurkat cell RNA spiked in. These receptors were collected from a human donor in good health. Some libraries in this study had Jurkat cell RNA spiked in. Both conserved end residues are part of each CDR3. The D gene is left open where the match is weak. Size tells how often a clone was seen (once, few, many) or the class of an expanded clone, and some rows leave it out.

J | D | size | V | CDR3 | DNA
TRBJ2-2 | TRBD2 | many | TRBV13 | CASSPQGLAGADGELFF | TGTGCCAGCAGCCCCCAGGGACTAGCGGGAGCGGACGGGGAGCTGTTTTTT
TRBJ2-5 | TRBD1 | once | TRBV6-2/TRBV6-3 | CASSYSRTGGLVETQYF | TGTGCCAGCAGTTACTCGCGGACAGGGGGCCTGGTTGAGACCCAGTACTTC
TRBJ1-1 | . | few | TRBV3-1 | CASSPNRVRNTEAFF | TGTGCCAGCAGCCCCAACAGGGTGAGGAACACTGAAGCTTTCTTT
TRBJ1-4 | . | few | TRBV19 | CASTAYSTNEKLFF | TGTGCCAGTACTGCCTATTCAACTAATGAAAAACTGTTTTTT
TRBJ2-7 | . | . | TRBV27 | CASSLGTSEIYEQYF | TGTGCCAGCAGTTTAGGGACCAGTGAGATCTACGAGCAGTACTTC
TRBJ1-1 | . | few | TRBV7-9 | CASSSRIAEAFF | TGTGCCAGCAGCTCCCGAATCGCTGAAGCTTTCTTT
TRBJ1-3 | . | . | TRBV2 | CASSDTGNSGNTIYF | TGTGCCAGCAGTGACACAGGGAACTCTGGAAACACCATATATTTT
TRBJ2-1 | TRBD2 | . | TRBV11-2 | CASSLSGAMGNEQFF | TGTGCCAGCAGCCTAAGCGGGGCCATGGGCAATGAGCAGTTCTTC
TRBJ2-3 | TRBD2 | many | TRBV3-1 | CASSQRLAGVADTQYF | TGTGCCAGCAGCCAACGACTAGCGGGAGTGGCAGATACGCAGTATTTT
TRBJ2-7 | . | many | TRBV30 | CAWSSQSYEQYF | TGTGCCTGGAGTAGTCAGTCCTACGAGCAGTACTTC
TRBJ2-7 | . | few | TRBV21-1 | CASSKGGGYPYEQYF | TGTGCCAGCAGCAAAGGGGGGGGTTATCCCTACGAGCAGTACTTC
TRBJ1-4 | TRBD1 | . | TRBV27 | CASSNQGALNEKLFF | TGTGCCAGCAGTAACCAGGGGGCCCTTAATGAAAAACTGTTTTTT
TRBJ2-1 | TRBD2 | . | TRBV6-2/TRBV6-3 | CASSYLVGLAGLEQFF | TGTGCCAGCAGTTACCTGGTGGGGCTAGCGGGACTTGAGCAGTTCTTC
TRBJ2-1 | TRBD2 | many | TRBV20-1 | CSACSGGGPSSEQFF | TGCAGTGCTTGTAGCGGGGGGGGACCAAGTAGTGAGCAGTTCTTC
TRBJ1-2 | . | . | TRBV11-2 | CASSSDLLGGLSYGYTF | TGTGCCAGCAGCTCAGATCTTTTAGGGGGGCTAAGCTATGGCTACACCTTC
TRBJ2-3 | . | many | TRBV9 | CASSVGGVTDTQYF | TGTGCCAGCAGCGTAGGTGGCGTAACAGATACGCAGTATTTT
TRBJ2-2 | . | many | TRBV3-1 | CASSQDPLLGTGELFF | TGTGCCAGCAGCCAAGATCCCCTTCTAGGCACCGGGGAGCTGTTTTTT
TRBJ2-3 | . | many | TRBV12-3/TRBV12-4 | CASSLVAGYVNTDTQYF | TGTGCCAGCAGTTTAGTCGCAGGGTATGTGAACACAGATACGCAGTATTTT
TRBJ2-2 | . | many | TRBV4-2 | CASSQFNDRSTNTGELFF | TGTGCCAGCAGCCAATTCAACGACAGGTCCACGAACACCGGGGAGCTGTTTTTT
TRBJ2-3 | . | many | TRBV30 | CAWSPDWGEGTQYF | TGTGCCTGGAGCCCTGACTGGGGGGAAGGTACGCAGTATTTT
TRBJ2-2 | TRBD1 | many | TRBV9 | CASSVQDRGLNTGELFF | TGTGCCAGCAGCGTTCAAGACAGGGGATTAAACACCGGGGAGCTGTTTTTT
TRBJ2-7 | TRBD2 | . | TRBV3-1 | CASSHWEGPGPYEQYF | TGTGCCAGCAGCCATTGGGAGGGTCCAGGCCCCTACGAGCAGTACTTC
TRBJ2-5 | . | . | TRBV13 | CASSLDGTTTQETQHF | TGTGCCAGCAGCTTAGACGGGACAACGACCCAAGAGACCCAGCACTTC
TRBJ1-1 | . | many | TRBV12-3/TRBV12-4 | CASGLIGGRQAFF | TGTGCCAGCGGATTAATTGGGGGGCGCCAAGCTTTCTTT
TRBJ2-5 | . | few | TRBV19 | CASSIGTKPEETQYF | TGTGCCAGTAGTATAGGAACAAAGCCCGAAGAGACCCAGTACTTC
TRBJ2-5 | . | . | TRBV6-5 | CASSLTGIGVGGETQYF | TGTGCCAGCAGCTTAACGGGGATCGGGGTGGGAGGAGAGACCCAGTACTTC
TRBJ1-6 | . | . | TRBV4-1 | CASSPRGNSPLPF | TGCGCCAGCAGCCCACGGGGCAATTCACCCCTCCCCTTT
TRBJ2-3 | TRBD2 | . | TRBV2 | CASSTSPGTSGVTDTQYF | TGTGCCAGCAGTACAAGTCCCGGGACTAGCGGGGTCACAGATACGCAGTATTTT